The 24 T cell receptor beta chains listed next were all sequenced from one sample in a study of T cells in women clearing cervical HPV infection. TCRdb's copy holds only in-frame clones and misses some; the assay was immunoSEQ multiplex PCR. Recorded here are about 32,000 clones; the top ten clones represent 3.5% to 5%. Sequenced sample: blood buffy coat. These receptor sequences come from a woman aged 18 to 75 with a cervical HPV16 infection that either progressed to CIN3+ or cleared (not recorded which).

Of note for this clone: The CDR3 end falls 3 residues outside the read, so it is completed with the germline J gene. The chain is built from TRBV4-1 and TRBJ2-7; possibly TRBD1 for D (6 bases). Germline loops: CDR1 MGHRA, CDR2 YSYEKL. This CDR3 is built from 14 residues. V was clipped by 2 bases and J by 5 bases, with 13 bases between them. CDR3 DNA (partial): TGCGCCAGCAGCCAAACACAGGGTGGCCACGAG. It translates to CASSQTQGGHE. The full CDR3 sequence reads CASSQTQGGHEQYF.

On this clone: The read ends 3 residues shy of where the CDR3 ends; the end is completed using the germline J gene. The chain has TRBV29-1 and TRBJ2-7, with TRBD1 as a possible D gene (7 bases). V lost 4 bases to trimming and J lost 2 bases, with 12 bases between them. The CDR3 contains 13 residues. From germline, CDR1 is SQVTM and CDR2 ANQGSEA. CDR3 bases read: TGCAGCGTTGGGGGGGACAGCACCTACGAG. Translated: CSVGGDSTYE. The entire CDR3 sequence reads CSVGGDSTYEQYF.

For this clone: Read coverage stops 3 residues before the CDR3 terminus; the germline J gene supplies the remainder. The chain carries TRBV5-4 and TRBJ2-1, with 10 bases matching TRBD2. The V gene end was trimmed by 4 bases and the J gene end by 9 bases; junction bases not matched to a gene: 7. Looked up from germline, CDR1 is SGHNT and CDR2 is YYREEE (reference sequence). The CDR3 is made up of 14 amino acids. Incomplete CDR3 DNA: TGTGCCAGCAGCCTCAGCGGGAGGGCCGTTGAG. This gives the protein CASSLSGRAVE. The whole CDR3 is CASSLSGRAVEQFF.

Note on this clone: The read is 3 residues too short to cover the CDR3 end, so that end is filled in from the germline J gene. V is TRBV19 and J is TRBJ2-5; 9 bases match TRBD1. Germline CDR1 LNHDA, CDR2 SQIVND (reference sequence). The CDR3 spans 16 residues. J gave up 4 bases and V 2 bases, and 8 bases lay outside the gene matches. The sequenced CDR3 bases are TGTGCCAGTAGTATAAGTGCACAGGGGGCCGGAGAGACC. Amino acid sequence: CASSISAQGAGET. The CDR3 in full is CASSISAQGAGETQYF.

As concerns this clone: The read gets to within 3 residues of the CDR3 end, and the germline J gene fills in the rest. This chain connects TRBV19 to TRBJ2-1, with TRBD2 matching 8 bases. CDR1 and CDR2 (germline): LNHDA, SQIVND (reference sequence). V shed 6 bases and J 0 bases; nucleotides not matched to a gene: 4. This CDR3 comprises 15 residues. Partial CDR3 DNA: TGTGCCAGTAGCCCCGGGACTAGCTCCTACAATGAG. Amino acids: CASSPGTSSYNE. The entire CDR3 sequence reads CASSPGTSSYNEQFF.

On this clone itself: The read comes to an end 3 residues before the CDR3 does, leaving the germline J gene to fill in the end. The V call is TRBV14, the J call TRBJ2-3; weak D call: TRBD1 (6 bases). CDR1 SGHDN and CDR2 FVKESK come from the germline V gene. This CDR3 region has 15 residues. CDR3 region: CASSQGDIGGETQYF. The sequenced CDR3 bases are TGTGCCAGCAGCCAAGGGGACATTGGGGGAGAGACG.

As for this clone: The CDR3 end lies 3 residues beyond the end of the read and is filled in from the germline J gene. The rearrangement uses TRBV5-5 and TRBJ2-7, with 9 bases identical to TRBD1. In germline, CDR1 is SGHKS, CDR2 YYEKEE (reference sequence). Losses at the gene ends were 7 bases for V and 1 base for J; bases not matched to a gene: 6. CDR3 length equals 14 residues. The CDR3 DNA, read in part, is TGTGCCAGCCAGTGGACAGGGGTTTCCTACGAG. Encoded protein: CASQWTGVSYE. The entire CDR3 sequence reads CASQWTGVSYEQYF.

Remarks on this clone: From the germline J gene comes the end of the CDR3, since the read stops 3 residues before it. This chain connects TRBV19 to TRBJ1-5; D not certain. This CDR3 spans 12 amino acids. Looked up from germline, CDR1 is LNHDA and CDR2 is SQIVND (reference sequence). V dropped 6 bases and J dropped 4 bases, with 7 bases sitting between them. This CDR3 reads CASRSNNQPQHF. Partial CDR3 DNA: TGTGCCAGTAGGTCAAATAATCAGCCC.

Details on this clone: The read ends 3 residues shy of where the CDR3 ends; the end is completed using the germline J gene. Additional DNA sequences in this sample encode the identical CDR3. The gene calls are TRBV2 and TRBJ1-3; 11 nucleotides agree with TRBD1. After removal of 6 bases from V and 4 bases from J, the junction contained 5 bases not matched to a gene. The CDR3 covers 15 residues. CDR1 is SNHLY and CDR2 is FYNNEI in the germline V gene. The CDR3 reads CASRGQGVTGNTIYF. The sequenced part of the CDR3 DNA is TGTGCCAGCAGGGGACAGGGGGTAACAGGAAACACC.

Notes on this clone: The sequence runs out 3 residues before the end of the CDR3; the remainder is reconstructed from the germline J gene. The chain recombines TRBV18 with TRBJ1-4, with D tentatively TRBD1 (6 bases). The CDR3 is 15 residues long. Germline CDR1 KGHSH, CDR2 LQKENI. Trimming took off 6 bases at V and 3 bases at J, with 14 bases between the two ends. CDR3 DNA, as far as it was read: TGTGCCAGCTCGCGCGGCAGGGGTCCTAATGAAAAA. It specifies CASSRGRGPNEK. The CDR3 in its entirety is CASSRGRGPNEKLFF.

With respect to this clone: The sequenced fragment ends 3 residues before the CDR3 boundary, so the rest is inferred from the germline J gene. This rearrangement joins TRBV7-2 to TRBJ2-3; 8 bases line up with TRBD2. The CDR3 sequence is 15 residues long. Germline CDR1 is SGHTA and CDR2 is FQGNSA. Trimming removed 2 bases from V and 5 bases from J; junction bases left unmatched: 6. This chain's CDR3 is CASSLTGGAGDTQYF. The CDR3 bases that were read are TGTGCCAGCAGCTTAACGGGGGGGGCAGGAGATACG.

As to this clone: The CDR3 end lies 3 residues beyond the end of the read and is filled in from the germline J gene. The chain recombines TRBV19 with TRBJ1-2, with 9 bases lining up with TRBD1. This CDR3 contains 15 residues. The V and J ends lost 6 bases and 4 bases, in that order; junction bases with no gene match: 9. CDR1 is LNHDA and CDR2 is SQIVND in the germline V gene (reference sequence). The sequenced CDR3 bases are TGTGCCAGTAGCATCCGGGACAGGGTTTTCTATGGC. Translating it yields CASSIRDRVFYG. The full CDR3 protein reads CASSIRDRVFYGYTF.

Notes on this clone: The read terminates 3 residues before the CDR3 end, so the remaining end is supplied by the germline J gene. The rearrangement uses TRBV11-2 and TRBJ2-5; D unresolved. The CDR3 totals 12 residues. Trimming removed 1 base at V and 5 bases at J, with 5 bases between. Germline CDR1 reads SGHAT; CDR2 reads FQNNGV. The CDR3 spells CASSLAVETQYF. The CDR3 DNA, read in part, is TGTGCCAGCAGCTTAGCGGTGGAGACC.

A word on this clone: Coverage ceases 3 residues before the CDR3 finishes, and the germline J gene fills in the end. The chain links TRBV19 to TRBJ2-3, with 7 bases fitting TRBD2. This CDR3 is built from 15 residues. Germline CDR1 reads LNHDA; CDR2 reads SQIVND (reference sequence). The ends lost 1 base at V and 4 bases at J; junction bases unmatched: 5. The CDR3 here is CASSIGGRGADTQYF. Incomplete CDR3 DNA: TGTGCCAGTAGTATAGGAGGGAGGGGAGCAGATACG.

Worth noting for this clone: The sequence runs out 3 residues before the end of the CDR3; the remainder is reconstructed from the germline J gene. The chain has TRBV11-2 and TRBJ2-7; the match to TRBD1 covers 11 bases. Trimming removed 5 bases from V and 3 bases from J; junction bases left unmatched: 0. Germline V gives CDR1 SGHAT, CDR2 FQNNGV. The CDR3 is 13 residues long. This CDR3 reads CASSGTGGYEQYF. The CDR3 DNA, read in part, is TGTGCCAGCAGCGGGACAGGGGGCTACGAG.

CDR3 DNA, as far as it was read: TGTGCCAGCAGGGCCGGGACAGGGTGGGTGGTCGAG. Its protein is CASRAGTGWVVE. The complete CDR3 sequence is CASRAGTGWVVEQYF. The V call is TRBV2, the J call TRBJ2-7; 9 bases line up with TRBD1. The read comes to an end 3 residues before the CDR3 does, leaving the germline J gene to fill in the end. Germline lookup yields CDR1 SNHLY and CDR2 FYNNEI. CDR3 length: 15 amino acids. Germline trimming cut 6 bases from V and 6 bases from J; bases unmatched to any gene: 12.

Concerning this clone: The CDR3 end falls 3 residues outside the read, so it is completed with the germline J gene. This chain uses TRBV23-1 with TRBJ2-2, with D possibly TRBD1 on 7 matching bases. TRBV23-1 is given ORF status, its function remaining uncertain. CDR3 length: 19 amino acids. CDR3: CASSQKGEDRIATNEKLFF. The part of the CDR3 DNA that was read is TGCGCCAGCAGTCAAAAAGGGGAGGACAGGATTGCAACTAATGAAAAG.

The covered CDR3 bases are TGTGCCAGCAGCCCAGGTCGACAGAGCTCCTACGAG. Translated, it gives CASSPGRQSSYE. In full, the CDR3 reads CASSPGRQSSYEQYF. V is TRBV12-3 or TRBV12-4 and J is TRBJ2-7; D may be TRBD1 (5 bases). The sequenced fragment ends 3 residues before the CDR3 boundary, so the rest is inferred from the germline J gene. The CDR3 runs to 15 residues. V was cut by 6 bases and J by 0 bases, with 15 bases left in between.

Remarks on this clone: The sequenced fragment ends 3 residues before the CDR3 boundary, so the rest is inferred from the germline J gene. The chain uses TRBV5-6 and TRBJ2-3; D uncertain. The CDR3 has 12 residues. In germline, CDR1 is SGHDT, CDR2 YYEEEE. V gave up 4 bases and J gave up 0 bases, with 3 bases separating them. CDR3 DNA, as far as it was read: TGTGCCAGCAGCGCGAGCACAGATACG. It encodes CASSASTDT. Given in full, the CDR3 is CASSASTDTQYF.

About this clone: The CDR3 is cut off 3 residues early in the read; its end comes from the germline J gene. The chain couples TRBV20-1 to TRBJ2-7; TRBD1 is a possible D gene (6 bases). Germline loops: CDR1 DFQATT, CDR2 SNEGSKA (reference sequence). The ends were cut back, 3 bases at V and 0 bases at J, with 12 bases in the middle. This CDR3 contains 14 residues. Incomplete CDR3 DNA: TGCAGTGCTAGTTCGGACAGCTACTCCTACGAG. This sequence encodes CSASSDSYSYE. The full CDR3 reads CSASSDSYSYEQYF.

Details on this clone: The read terminates 3 residues ahead of where the CDR3 ends, so the germline J gene completes it. The rearrangement links TRBV2 to TRBJ1-2; D might be TRBD1 (6 bases). The CDR3 is 13 amino acids. Germline CDR1 SNHLY, CDR2 FYNNEI. The chain's CDR3 is CASNRVPYNDYTF. Incomplete CDR3 DNA: TGTGCCAGCAACAGGGTCCCCTACAATGAC.

Here the CDR3 reads CASRGHALTDTQYF. Incomplete CDR3 DNA: TGTGCCAGCCGAGGGCACGCTCTCACAGATACG. This chain connects TRBV19 to TRBJ2-3; D is possibly TRBD2 (5 bases). The read gets to within 3 residues of the CDR3 end, and the germline J gene fills in the rest. From germline, CDR1 is LNHDA and CDR2 SQIVND (reference sequence). The CDR3 spans 14 residues. Trimming left V 9 bases short and J 2 bases short, with 15 bases between.

Comment on this clone: Read data end 3 residues before the CDR3 end; the end is taken from the germline J gene. Other DNA sequences in the sample encode the same CDR3. The rearrangement links TRBV5-6 to TRBJ1-1, with D perhaps TRBD1 (5 bases). The germline V gene has CDR1 SGHDT and CDR2 YYEEEE. The V end was cut by 0 bases, the J end by 4 bases, with 13 bases between. The CDR3 is made up of 15 amino acids. CDR3: CASSLVRLRVTEAFF. The sequenced part of the CDR3 DNA is TGTGCCAGCAGCTTGGTGAGGCTCAGGGTCACTGAA.

In regard to this clone: The CDR3 end is not reached by the read, which stops 3 residues before it; the germline J gene fills it in. The V gene is TRBV20-1, the J gene TRBJ2-5, with D maybe TRBD2 (5 bases). There are 13 residues in the CDR3. V lost 3 bases to trimming and J lost 5 bases, with 13 bases between them. Germline CDR1 DFQATT, CDR2 SNEGSKA (reference sequence). CDR3 DNA (partial): TGCAGTGCTAGGTCGCCGTCGGGGGAGACC. As protein: CSARSPSGET. The whole CDR3 region reads CSARSPSGETQYF.